The clone carrying this T cell receptor (beta chain) came up once. Germline CDR1 GTSNPN, CDR2 SVGIG (reference sequence). This CDR3 is 14 amino acids long. Authors' analysis steps: Amplification from reference gene primers served as the basis for estimated nucleated cell counts. The table came from immunoSEQ multiplex PCR; TCRdb's copy has only in-frame clones and leaves some out. The V and J calls and clone size were taken over from that table, and D and trimming were inferred from the DNA. There are 150,000 to 200,000 clones in the sample; approximately 86% occur only once, and roughly 18% lies in the top ten. The source of the sample is a study of blood T cell repertoires in COVID-19. Across the whole study: Nucleic acid was either cDNA or gDNA, and it came from T cells, B-cell-depleted T cells, or PBMCs.

The V and J genes are TRBV30 and TRBJ2-3; 7 bases are a match to TRBD1. The clonotype was recovered from a man aged 55 to 69 who had recovered from COVID-19. Sequencing input: PBMCs or T cells enriched from blood (not recorded which). The CDR3 nucleotides are TGTGTATTCAAATTGAACAGGGGATCAGATACGCAGTATTTT. Encoded protein: CVFKLNRGSDTQYF.